The 18 T cell receptor beta chains given below trace back to one sample, sequenced in a study of STAT3 mutations in large granular lymphocyte leukemia (dated by TCRdb to 2018 to 2020). Antigens of these TCRs are unknown. Libraries were prepared through the immunoSEQ multiplex PCR assay. In its TCRdb copy, this immuneACCESS table keeps in-frame sequences only and misses some clones. Where compared with another copy, unresolved V genes explain less than half of these, and the others have no known cause. The sample has roughly 10,000 clones on record, approximately 92% of them singletons. The ten largest account for about 66% of the sample. Results and caveats for the whole study, not just this receptor: At least one immunodominant TCRbeta clonotype was identified in every T-LGLL patient, and multiple immunodominant subclonotypes were identified in about half of the T-LGLL patients.

The sample comprised peripheral blood mononuclear cells. These receptor sequences come from a man between 60 and 75 years old with T-cell large granular lymphocyte leukemia. Some clones in this sample may be carry-over from other donors' samples. The age is the age at diagnosis.

This clone was counted a few times. The chain has TRBV6-6 and TRBJ1-4, with TRBD1 as a possible D gene (5 bases). Deletions cut 4 bases from V and 4 bases from J, with 7 bases between. The CDR3 is 13 amino acids. Germline V gene sequence: CDR1 MNHNY, CDR2 SVGAGI (reference sequence). The CDR3 loop is CASSLQDNEKLFF. The CDR3 DNA reads as TGTGCCAGCAGTTTACAGGATAATGAAAAACTGTTTTTT.

V and J are TRBV18 and TRBJ1-3; no definite D call. The germline gives CDR1 KGHSH, CDR2 LQKENI. Trimming removed 0 bases from V and 2 bases from J, with 8 bases in between. The CDR3 runs to 15 residues. The CDR3 loop is CASSPPSGAGNTIYF. The CDR3 nucleotides read TGTGCCAGCTCACCACCAAGCGGGGCTGGAAACACCATATATTTT.

This clone occurred once. The chain recombines TRBV2 with TRBJ2-7, with D uncertain. The CDR3 runs 12 residues. With 6 bases removed from V and 1 base from J, the gap between germline ends came to 7 bases. From germline, CDR1 is SNHLY and CDR2 FYNNEI. The CDR3 nucleotides are TGTGCCAGCAGGATTTTTTCCTACGAGCAGTACTTC. Amino acid sequence: CASRIFSYEQYF.

This clone appeared a single time. This sequence joins TRBV4-3 and TRBJ2-1; D is unclear. Germline V gives CDR1 LGHNA, CDR2 YSLEER. V lost 1 base, J lost 7 bases, and 14 bases lay in between. The CDR3 is 15 amino acids. CDR3 nucleotides: TGCGCCAGCAGCCAAGTCCTAGACTGGTCGAATGAGCAGTTCTTC. Its translation: CASSQVLDWSNEQFF.

This clone was seen just once. The J gene is TRBJ2-1, the V gene TRBV20-1; TRBD2 matches 9 bases. This CDR3 has 11 amino acids. The germline gives CDR1 DFQATT, CDR2 SNEGSKA (reference sequence). With 6 bases clipped from V and 8 bases from J, the junction kept 2 bases outside the gene matches. Written as DNA, the CDR3 is TGCAGTGCCATAGCGGGAGATGAGCAGTTCTTC. It specifies CSAIAGDEQFF.

This sequence joins TRBV5-6 and TRBJ2-5; TRBD2 matches at 15 bases. With V trimmed by 4 bases and J by 5 bases, 3 bases remained unmatched. The CDR3 has 15 amino acids. In germline, CDR1 is SGHDT, CDR2 YYEEEE. The CDR3 loop is CASSLGTSGRETQYF. The CDR3 coding sequence is TGTGCCAGCAGCCTAGGGACTAGCGGGAGGGAGACCCAGTACTTC.

The chain has TRBV4-3 and TRBJ1-6; D remains ambiguous. The CDR3 loop spans 14 amino acids. Germline V gene lookup returns CDR1 LGHNA and CDR2 YSLEER. Trimming cost V 0 bases and J 8 bases, with 8 bases left between them. Here the CDR3 reads CASSQDRGYSPLHF. CDR3 nucleotides: TGCGCCAGCAGCCAAGATCGAGGGTATTCACCCCTCCACTTT.

The sample holds one count of this clone. The chain is built from TRBV6-5 and TRBJ1-3; D unresolved. The CDR3 is made up of 16 amino acids. The V end was cut by 0 bases, the J end by 0 bases, with 9 bases between. Germline V gene data show CDR1 as MNHEY and CDR2 as SVGAGI. CDR3: CASSYSGGYSGNTIYF. In nucleotides, the CDR3 is TGTGCCAGCAGTTACTCGGGCGGGTACTCTGGAAACACCATATATTTT.

This sequence joins TRBV2 and TRBJ2-4; D is possibly TRBD1 (6 bases). From germline, CDR1 is SNHLY and CDR2 FYNNEI. Trimming cost V 2 bases and J 7 bases, with 9 bases left between them. This CDR3 spans 13 amino acids. The CDR3 loop reads CASSEQGMNIQYF. The CDR3 DNA reads TGTGCCAGCAGTGAACAGGGGATGAACATTCAGTACTTC.

The V and J genes are TRBV4-1 and TRBJ2-6; D is unclear. V was clipped by 0 bases and J by 0 bases, with 3 bases between them. Germline CDR1 MGHRA, CDR2 YSYEKL. The CDR3 is 15 amino acids. CDR3 bases: TGCGCCAGCAGCCAAGAGAGCTCTGGGGCCAACGTCCTGACTTTC. It codes for CASSQESSGANVLTF.

The rearrangement uses TRBV13 and TRBJ2-2; 15 bases map to TRBD2. V lost 5 bases to trimming and J lost 5 bases; unmatched junction nucleotides: 3. The CDR3 has 16 residues. Germline V lookup: CDR1 PRHDT, CDR2 FYEKMQ (reference sequence). CDR3 amino acids: CASSQGLAGGTGELFF. The CDR3 bases are TGTGCCAGCAGCCAGGGACTAGCGGGAGGTACCGGGGAGCTGTTTTTT.

This clone was observed a few times. The chain combines TRBV6-1 with TRBJ2-7; tentatively, D is TRBD1 (5 bases). V lost 4 bases, J lost 3 bases, and 13 bases lay in between. Germline assignment: CDR1 MNHNS and CDR2 SASEGT. This CDR3 has 14 amino acids. The CDR3 is CASSVLTGNYEQYF. The CDR3 DNA reads as TGTGCCAGCAGTGTGCTCACAGGCAACTACGAGCAGTACTTC.

The chain employs TRBV20-1 and TRBJ2-7; 7 bases line up with TRBD2. This CDR3 spans 11 amino acids. The germline gives CDR1 DFQATT, CDR2 SNEGSKA (reference sequence). V lost 6 bases, J lost 3 bases, and 2 bases stayed unmatched. The CDR3 DNA reads as TGCAGTGCCCTAGCGGACTACGAGCAGTACTTC. Its translation is CSALADYEQYF.

The gene calls are TRBV4-3 and TRBJ2-2; D ambiguous. Between the trimmed V and J ends, which lost 10 bases and 3 bases, there was a span of 3 bases. CDR3 length: 10 amino acids. Germline CDR1 reads LGHNA; CDR2 reads YSLEER. CDR3 DNA sequence: TGCGCCATCTACACCGGGGAGCTGTTTTTT. Translation gives CAIYTGELFF.

V is TRBV28 and J is TRBJ1-2; D is undetermined. The CDR3 consists of 11 residues. The V end lost 4 bases, the J end lost 0 bases, and 0 bases lay between the germline ends. CDR1 is MDHEN and CDR2 is SYDVKM in the germline V gene. CDR3 nucleotide sequence: TGTGCCAGCAGTTCTAACTATGGCTACACCTTC. Its translation: CASSSNYGYTF.

This clone was seen a single time. The J gene is TRBJ1-6, the V gene TRBV7-9; the D gene is possibly TRBD1 (6 bases). Germline V gives CDR1 SEHNR, CDR2 FQNEAQ (reference sequence). The CDR3 loop spans 18 amino acids. V shed 11 bases and J shed 9 bases, with 32 bases lying between them. DNA of the CDR3: TGTGCCTCATCGCGGGGGGGGCAGATCCCACCGCTTGTTTCACCCCTCCACTTT. It yields the protein CASSRGGQIPPLVSPLHF.

J is TRBJ2-7 and V is TRBV14; 7 bases are shared with TRBD1. The CDR3 has 15 amino acids. Germline-derived CDR1 and CDR2 are SGHDN and FVKESK. The ends lost 1 base at V and 4 bases at J; junction bases unmatched: 7. The CDR3 nucleotides are TGTGCCAGCAGCCAAGCCCCACAGGGGAATTACGAGCAGTACTTC. Translated: CASSQAPQGNYEQYF.

The gene calls are TRBV6-1 and TRBJ2-7; D remains ambiguous. Looked up from germline, CDR1 is MNHNS and CDR2 is SASEGT. The CDR3 is 12 residues long. V was clipped by 3 bases and J by 7 bases, with 10 bases between them. CDR3 in DNA: TGTGCCAGCAGTGAGGATAAACGGGAGCAGTACTTC. Protein: CASSEDKREQYF.